This is a list of T cell receptor beta chains from one sample in a study of spatial heterogeneity in lung cancer. Each CDR3 protein gets one entry after TCRdb re-called the 5' RACE reads with MiXCR. The data contain about 82,000 distinct CDR3 sequences, about 12% of them singletons. The sample in question was PBMCs, obtained at surgery. Every receptor here comes from a male donor with early-stage non-small cell lung cancer. Each CDR3 is given with its conserved first and last residue. A D gene is named only where the DNA matches it firmly. Size tells how often a clone was seen (once, few, many) or the class of an expanded clone, and some rows leave it out.

d_call	clone_size	v_call	j_call	cdr3_nt	cdr3_aa
.	many	TRBV12-5	TRBJ1-2	TGTGCTAGTGGTACTCCCCTGACAGAATTCTATGGCTACACCTTC	CASGTPLTEFYGYTF
TRBD1	many	TRBV20-1	TRBJ1-5	TGCAGTGCTAGAGATAGTGGCGCAGGGGGCGAGGACCAGCCCCAGCATTTT	CSARDSGAGGEDQPQHF
.	.	TRBV2	TRBJ1-4	TGTGCCAGCAGTGAATATGAAAAACTGTTTTTT	CASSEYEKLFF
TRBD1	few	TRBV5-1	TRBJ2-1	TGCGCCAGCAGCTTGGAAGGGACAGGGGGTTACAATGAGCAGTTCTTC	CASSLEGTGGYNEQFF
TRBD2	many	TRBV20-1	TRBJ2-1	TGCAGTGCCTCAGGGACTAGCGGGAACTATGAGCAGTTCTTC	CSASGTSGNYEQFF
TRBD1	.	TRBV7-9	TRBJ2-5	TGTGCCAGCAGCTCTGGACAGGGGGGCCAAGAGACCCAGTACTTC	CASSSGQGGQETQYF
.	few	TRBV29-1	TRBJ2-4	TGCAGCGTTGTATTCAGTGAACCCCTTCAGTACTTC	CSVVFSEPLQYF
.	.	TRBV29-1	TRBJ2-1	TGCAGCGTTGCCGGGGAGAATGAGCAGTTCTTC	CSVAGENEQFF
TRBD2	few	TRBV5-1	TRBJ2-4	TGCGCCAGCAGCGCGGGACTAGCGGGAGGAACGGGAGCCAAAAACATTCAGTACTTC	CASSAGLAGGTGAKNIQYF
.	few	TRBV20-1	TRBJ1-2	TGCAGTGCTAGAGAATCTAACTATGGCTACACCTTC	CSARESNYGYTF
TRBD2	.	TRBV30	TRBJ2-1	TGTGCCTGGAGTGTACCGGACGGGAGGGCCAATGAGCAGTTCTTC	CAWSVPDGRANEQFF
.	.	TRBV5-1	TRBJ2-1	TGCGCCAGCAGCCTCGCTCCGGGTGGGTCCTACAATGAGCAGTTCTTC	CASSLAPGGSYNEQFF